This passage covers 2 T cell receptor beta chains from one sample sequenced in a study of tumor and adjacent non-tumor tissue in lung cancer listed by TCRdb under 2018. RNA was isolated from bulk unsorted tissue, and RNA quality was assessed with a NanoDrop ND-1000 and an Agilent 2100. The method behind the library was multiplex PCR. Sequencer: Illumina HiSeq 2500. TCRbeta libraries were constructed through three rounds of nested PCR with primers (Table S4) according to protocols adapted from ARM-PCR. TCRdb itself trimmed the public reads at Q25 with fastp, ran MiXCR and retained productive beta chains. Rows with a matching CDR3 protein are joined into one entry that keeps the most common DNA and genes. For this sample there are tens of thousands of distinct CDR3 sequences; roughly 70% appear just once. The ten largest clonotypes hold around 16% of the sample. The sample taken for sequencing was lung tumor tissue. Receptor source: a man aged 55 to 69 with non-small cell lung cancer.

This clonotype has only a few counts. The CDR3 region has the DNA TGCAATGATAGTCTTCGGGGGGGACAGGCTCTCTACGAGCAGTACTTC. Its translation is CNDSLRGGQALYEQYF. The chain couples TRBV20-1 to TRBJ2-7; D may correspond to TRBD1 or TRBD2 (8 bases each). The CDR3 is 16 residues long. The germline V gene has CDR1 DFQATT and CDR2 SNEGSKA (reference sequence).

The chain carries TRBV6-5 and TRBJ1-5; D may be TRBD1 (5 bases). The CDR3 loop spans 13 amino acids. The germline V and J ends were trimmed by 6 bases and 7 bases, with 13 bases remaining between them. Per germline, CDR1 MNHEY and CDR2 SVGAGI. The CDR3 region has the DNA TGTGCCAGCAGCGGGGGGTCTGCACAGCCCCAGCATTTT. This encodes CASSGGSAQPQHF.